Listed below are T cell receptor beta chains from one sample, sequenced in a study of vaccination effects on CD4 cells after COVID-19. These receptors' targets are unknown. Measured with immunoSEQ multiplex PCR; TCRdb has only the in-frame clones, and not every one. The sample has approximately 23,000 clones, approximately 74% seen once; the top ten hold approximately 10%. Sequences were derived from CD4+ T cells from PBMCs cultured with HCoV-NL63 spike peptides, sampled before COVID-19 vaccination. Receptor source: a human donor who received a COVID-19 vaccine. Each CDR3 is given with its conserved first and last residue. Each record gives: CDR3 protein, CDR3 DNA, clone size, J gene, V gene, D gene. D genes are given only for firm matches. Clone size is given for some rows only: seen once, a few or many times, or a class if the clone is expanded.

CDR3: CASSVGGTGSEKLFF
DNA: TGTGCCAGCAGTGTCGGCGGGACAGGGAGCGAAAAACTGTTTTTT
size: .
J: TRBJ1-4
V: TRBV25-1
D: TRBD1

CDR3: CASSGTGLAGGVSYEQYF
DNA: TGTGCCAGCAGCGGCACGGGACTAGCGGGAGGTGTCTCCTACGAGCAGTACTTC
size: .
J: TRBJ2-7
V: TRBV5-6
D: TRBD2

CDR3: CASSIDAGPGGYEQYF
DNA: TGTGCCAGTAGTATAGACGCGGGGCCCGGGGGTTACGAGCAGTACTTC
size: .
J: TRBJ2-7
V: TRBV19
D: .

CDR3: CASSAGTESYEQYF
DNA: TGTGCCAGCAGTGCCGGGACGGAGTCCTACGAGCAGTACTTC
size: .
J: TRBJ2-7
V: TRBV6-6
D: .

CDR3: CASSEFPGMNTEAFF
DNA: TGCGCCAGCAGTGAGTTCCCCGGGATGAACACTGAAGCTTTCTTT
size: .
J: TRBJ1-1
V: TRBV10-2
D: .

CDR3: CASTVPGHYSTEAFF
DNA: TGTGCCAGTACCGTACCGGGCCACTACAGCACTGAAGCTTTCTTT
size: .
J: TRBJ1-1
V: TRBV19
D: .

CDR3: CSAGGSYNEQFF
DNA: TGCAGCGCTGGGGGCTCCTACAATGAGCAGTTCTTC
size: .
J: TRBJ2-1
V: TRBV29-1
D: .

CDR3: CASTHVGTSAQETQYF
DNA: TGTGCCAGCACCCACGTTGGGACTAGCGCACAAGAGACCCAGTACTTC
size: .
J: TRBJ2-5
V: TRBV2
D: TRBD2

CDR3: CASSAQPGGFYEQYF
DNA: TGCGCCAGCAGCGCGCAACCAGGGGGTTTTTACGAGCAGTACTTC
size: .
J: TRBJ2-7
V: TRBV5-1
D: TRBD1

CDR3: CASSHTWVTEAFF
DNA: TGTGCCAGCAGCCACACTTGGGTCACTGAAGCTTTCTTT
size: .
J: TRBJ1-1
V: TRBV3-1/TRBV3-2
D: .

CDR3: CASSGGTTTGRYEQYF
DNA: TGTGCCAGCAGTGGAGGTACCACGACAGGGAGGTACGAGCAGTACTTC
size: .
J: TRBJ2-7
V: TRBV25-1
D: .

CDR3: CSVVTGQETQYF
DNA: TGCAGCGTTGTAACGGGGCAAGAGACCCAGTACTTC
size: .
J: TRBJ2-5
V: TRBV29-1
D: .

CDR3: CASSIRPTDTQYF
DNA: TGTGCCAGTAGTATCCGCCCCACAGATACGCAGTATTTT
size: .
J: TRBJ2-3
V: TRBV19
D: .

CDR3: CASRGRPWETQYF
DNA: TGTGCCAGCCGTGGTCGACCGTGGGAGACCCAGTACTTC
size: .
J: TRBJ2-5
V: TRBV2
D: .

CDR3: CASSQGGALWGIIAKNIQYF
DNA: TGTGCCAGCAGCCAAGGCGGAGCGCTGTGGGGGATCATAGCCAAAAACATTCAGTACTTC
size: .
J: TRBJ2-4
V: TRBV3-1/TRBV3-2
D: .

CDR3: CASSLFLAGGQETQYF
DNA: TGTGCCAGCAGCTTATTCCTAGCGGGAGGTCAAGAGACCCAGTACTTC
size: .
J: TRBJ2-5
V: TRBV7-6
D: TRBD2

CDR3: CASSLGNRGNAEAFF
DNA: TGTGCCAGCAGCTTAGGGAATAGGGGAAACGCTGAAGCTTTCTTT
size: .
J: TRBJ1-1
V: TRBV11-2
D: .

CDR3: CASSLGGLRTEAFF
DNA: TGTGCCAGCAGCCTAGGAGGCCTGCGCACTGAAGCTTTCTTT
size: .
J: TRBJ1-1
V: TRBV7-9
D: .

CDR3: CATEGQGGDQPQHF
DNA: TGTGCCACCGAGGGACAGGGCGGCGATCAGCCCCAGCATTTT
size: .
J: TRBJ1-5
V: TRBV6-4
D: TRBD1

CDR3: CASSPQWGMDEQFF
DNA: TGTGCCAGCTCACCCCAGTGGGGGATGGATGAGCAGTTCTTC
size: .
J: TRBJ2-1
V: TRBV18
D: .

CDR3: CASSEVRARNSPLHF
DNA: TGTGCCAGCAGTGAAGTGAGGGCACGCAATTCACCCCTCCACTTT
size: .
J: TRBJ1-6
V: TRBV2
D: .

CDR3: CASSPRQGGRNEQFF
DNA: TGTGCCAGCAGCCCACGACAGGGGGGCCGGAATGAGCAGTTCTTC
size: once
J: TRBJ2-1
V: TRBV3-1/TRBV3-2
D: TRBD1

CDR3: CASSQGFTRSYNEQFF
DNA: TGTGCCAGCAGCCAAGGGTTTACCCGCTCCTACAATGAGCAGTTCTTC
size: once
J: TRBJ2-1
V: TRBV14
D: .

CDR3: CASSPLAGGGEQYF
DNA: TGTGCCAGCTCTCCACTAGCGGGAGGGGGTGAGCAGTACTTC
size: once
J: TRBJ2-7
V: TRBV18
D: TRBD2

CDR3: CASKIGRQGAYGYTF
DNA: TGTGCCAGCAAAATCGGCCGACAGGGGGCATATGGCTACACCTTC
size: .
J: TRBJ1-2
V: TRBV6-5
D: TRBD1

CDR3: CSVDGEGNEQFF
DNA: TGCAGCGTTGATGGGGAGGGGAATGAGCAGTTCTTC
size: .
J: TRBJ2-1
V: TRBV29-1
D: TRBD2

CDR3: CASSGGDRFYEQYF
DNA: TGTGCCAGCAGCGGGGGGGACAGGTTCTACGAGCAGTACTTC
size: .
J: TRBJ2-7
V: TRBV5-4
D: .

CDR3: CANQGPNTGELFF
DNA: TGTGCCAACCAAGGACCGAACACCGGGGAGCTGTTTTTT
size: .
J: TRBJ2-2
V: TRBV6-5
D: .

CDR3: CASSLIHGRYEQYF
DNA: TGTGCCAGCAGCTTAATCCATGGGCGGTACGAGCAGTACTTC
size: .
J: TRBJ2-7
V: TRBV7-2
D: .

CDR3: CASSPGQVMNTEAFF
DNA: TGTGCCAGCAGCCCAGGACAAGTCATGAACACTGAAGCTTTCTTT
size: few
J: TRBJ1-1
V: TRBV5-6
D: .

CDR3: CASSIQGANSPLHF
DNA: TGTGCCAGCAGCATACAGGGGGCGAATTCACCCCTCCACTTT
size: .
J: TRBJ1-6
V: TRBV2
D: TRBD1

CDR3: CASSPLPGEKLFF
DNA: TGTGCCAGCTCACCACTTCCAGGTGAAAAACTGTTTTTT
size: .
J: TRBJ1-4
V: TRBV18
D: .

CDR3: CASSVTEGFYNEQFF
DNA: TGTGCCAGCAGCGTCACAGAGGGTTTCTACAATGAGCAGTTCTTC
size: .
J: TRBJ2-1
V: TRBV9
D: .

CDR3: CASSQGQNNSPLHF
DNA: TGTGCCAGCAGCCAAGGACAGAATAATTCACCCCTCCACTTT
size: .
J: TRBJ1-6
V: TRBV3-1/TRBV3-2
D: .

CDR3: CASSLEGAAAYGYTF
DNA: TGTGCCAGCAGCTTGGAAGGGGCTGCCGCCTATGGCTACACCTTC
size: .
J: TRBJ1-2
V: TRBV5-4
D: .

CDR3: CASRARGLIANEKLFF
DNA: TGTGCCAGCAGGGCCAGGGGGCTGATCGCTAATGAAAAACTGTTTTTT
size: .
J: TRBJ1-4
V: TRBV27
D: TRBD1

CDR3: CASSFSGGGEKLFF
DNA: TGCGCCAGCAGCTTCTCAGGGGGCGGTGAAAAACTGTTTTTT
size: .
J: TRBJ1-4
V: TRBV5-1
D: TRBD1

CDR3: CASSSSSVKETQYF
DNA: TGTGCCAGCAGTTCCTCATCGGTTAAAGAGACCCAGTACTTC
size: .
J: TRBJ2-5
V: TRBV6-5
D: .

CDR3: CASSPTSRGALWVEQFF
DNA: TGTGCCAGCAGCCCCACGTCCCGCGGGGCCCTTTGGGTTGAGCAGTTCTTC
size: .
J: TRBJ2-1
V: TRBV7-8
D: .

CDR3: CASSLENKRCYTF
DNA: TGTGCCAGCAGCCTTGAAAACAAGCGGTGCTACACCTTC
size: few
J: TRBJ1-2
V: TRBV3-1/TRBV3-2
D: .

CDR3: CATLAPVANTGELFF
DNA: TGTGCCACCCTAGCACCGGTCGCGAACACCGGGGAGCTGTTTTTT
size: .
J: TRBJ2-2
V: TRBV6-5
D: .

CDR3: CSVLPRDRGANYGYTF
DNA: TGCAGCGTCCTACCCCGGGACAGGGGCGCTAACTATGGCTACACCTTC
size: .
J: TRBJ1-2
V: TRBV29-1
D: TRBD1

CDR3: CASSNDGYGYTF
DNA: TGTGCCAGCAGTAACGATGGCTATGGCTACACCTTC
size: few
J: TRBJ1-2
V: TRBV6-5
D: .

CDR3: CASSLSGGASMDTQYF
DNA: TGTGCCAGCAGCCTTTCCGGGGGCGCGTCCATGGATACGCAGTATTTT
size: .
J: TRBJ2-3
V: TRBV7-2
D: .

CDR3: CSVRGEFAGELFF
DNA: TGCAGCGTTCGGGGTGAATTCGCCGGGGAGCTGTTTTTT
size: .
J: TRBJ2-2
V: TRBV29-1
D: .

CDR3: CASSAGYGYEQYF
DNA: TGTGCCAGCTCTGCAGGGTACGGCTACGAGCAGTACTTC
size: once
J: TRBJ2-7
V: TRBV18
D: .

CDR3: CASSPAGTDSGNTIYF
DNA: TGTGCCAGCAGCCCGGCAGGGACAGACTCTGGAAACACCATATATTTT
size: once
J: TRBJ1-3
V: TRBV5-4
D: TRBD1

CDR3: CASSQGIGDTGELFF
DNA: TGTGCCAGCAGCCAGGGGATTGGGGACACCGGGGAGCTGTTTTTT
size: .
J: TRBJ2-2
V: TRBV13
D: .

CDR3: CASSLELVQPYGYTF
DNA: TGTGCCAGCAGCTTAGAATTGGTACAGCCCTATGGCTACACCTTC
size: .
J: TRBJ1-2
V: TRBV7-9
D: .

CDR3: CASSRRAYNEQFF
DNA: TGTGCCAGCAGTCGTCGGGCATACAATGAGCAGTTCTTC
size: .
J: TRBJ2-1
V: TRBV27
D: .

CDR3: CASSLEQYNSPLHF
DNA: TGTGCCAGCAGCTTAGAACAGTATAATTCACCCCTCCACTTT
size: .
J: TRBJ1-6
V: TRBV7-9
D: .

CDR3: CASSLVSGAEQPQHF
DNA: TGTGCCAGCAGCTTGGTCTCAGGGGCTGAGCAGCCCCAGCATTTT
size: .
J: TRBJ1-5
V: TRBV7-2
D: .

CDR3: CASSHRTGASTNEKLFF
DNA: TGTGCCAGCAGTCATAGGACAGGAGCCTCAACTAATGAAAAACTGTTTTTT
size: few
J: TRBJ1-4
V: TRBV6-6
D: TRBD1

CDR3: CASSLLWDFGAFF
DNA: TGTGCCAGCAGCTTATTGTGGGATTTCGGAGCTTTCTTT
size: .
J: TRBJ1-1
V: TRBV7-9
D: .

CDR3: CASSGQGLVEAKNIQYF
DNA: TGTGCCAGCAGTGGACAGGGCCTGGTGGAGGCCAAAAACATTCAGTACTTC
size: once
J: TRBJ2-4
V: TRBV25-1
D: TRBD1

CDR3: CASSPRDRGVYEQYF
DNA: TGTGCCAGCAGCCCCCGGGACAGGGGAGTCTACGAGCAGTACTTC
size: .
J: TRBJ2-7
V: TRBV7-9
D: TRBD1

CDR3: CAREITDSGANVLTF
DNA: TGTGCCAGGGAGATCACTGACTCTGGGGCCAACGTCCTGACTTTC
size: .
J: TRBJ2-6
V: TRBV7-9
D: .

CDR3: CATSRDRGRVEKLFF
DNA: TGTGCCACCAGCAGAGATAGGGGTAGGGTAGAAAAACTGTTTTTT
size: once
J: TRBJ1-4
V: TRBV15
D: .

CDR3: CASSYVGPHSPLHF
DNA: TGTGCCAGCAGTTATGTGGGCCCGCATTCACCCCTCCACTTT
size: .
J: TRBJ1-6
V: TRBV6-2/TRBV6-3
D: .